Below are 25 T cell receptor beta chains sequenced from a single sample in a study of blood T cell repertoires in COVID-19. Some clones are missing from TCRdb's copy, which holds only in-frame ones; the method was immunoSEQ multiplex PCR. The sample lists roughly 250,000 clones; 85% to 90% were seen once. The sample was peripheral blood. The receptors shown here come from a woman aged 25 to 45 with COVID-19, enrolled during active disease.

This chain links TRBV13 with TRBJ2-7; D possibly corresponds to TRBD2 (6 bases). Germline V CDR1 and CDR2: PRHDT, FYEKMQ (reference sequence). This CDR3 region has 18 residues. Trimming removed 5 bases from V and 4 bases from J, with 27 bases in between. CDR3 bases: TGTGCCAGCAGCCCGCAATACCTCCTGGCGGGGCTTGGGTACGAGCAGTACTTC. This codes for CASSPQYLLAGLGYEQYF.

V is TRBV7-9 and J is TRBJ2-1; 13 bases are shared with TRBD2. Germline CDR1 SEHNR, CDR2 FQNEAQ (reference sequence). The length of the CDR3 is 18 residues. J gave up 4 bases and V 5 bases, and 11 bases lay outside the gene matches. CDR3 in DNA: TGTGCCAGCAGCCCCTTAGGACTAGCGGGGGAGAATTACAATGAGCAGTTCTTC. Translated: CASSPLGLAGENYNEQFF.

This clone showed up just once. This chain uses TRBV6-4 with TRBJ2-2; TRBD2 matches 14 bases. The CDR3 contains 15 residues. CDR1 is MRHNA and CDR2 is SNTAGT in the germline V gene. Trimming cost V 7 bases and J 6 bases; bases outside gene matches: 4. For the CDR3, the DNA is TGTGCCAGCACCGGGACTAGCGGGGGATCCGGGGAGCTGTTTTTT. This sequence encodes CASTGTSGGSGELFF.

This chain uses TRBV7-6 with TRBJ2-7; 13 bases agree with TRBD2. V lost 5 bases, J lost 1 base, and 2 bases stayed unmatched. The germline V gene encodes CDR1 SGHVS and CDR2 FNYEAQ. The CDR3 extends over 15 amino acids. The CDR3 protein is CASSQGLAGSYEQYF. The CDR3 coding sequence is TGTGCCAGCAGCCAGGGACTAGCGGGGTCCTACGAGCAGTACTTC.

The chain carries TRBV7-9 and TRBJ2-4, with 7 positions matching TRBD1. CDR3 length: 14 amino acids. The V segment lost 5 bases and the J segment 3 bases; nucleotides outside the gene matches: 4. Looked up from germline, CDR1 is SEHNR and CDR2 is FQNEAQ (reference sequence). The CDR3 DNA reads as TGTGCCAGCAGCAGACAGGGAAGCAAAAACATTCAGTACTTC. Residues: CASSRQGSKNIQYF. The whole variable domain, remainder taken from reference TRBV7-9 and TRBJ2-4, is DTGVSQNPRHKITKRGQNVTFRCDPISEHNRLYWYRQTLGQGPEFLTYFQNEAQLEKSRLLSDRFSAERPKGSFSTLEIQRTEQGDSAMYLCASSRQGSKNIQYFGAGTRLSVL.

The chain links TRBV30 to TRBJ2-5; possibly TRBD2 for D (6 bases). Germline assignment: CDR1 GTSNPN and CDR2 SVGIG (reference sequence). The V and J ends lost 2 bases and 9 bases respectively, with 16 bases between them. CDR3 length: 13 amino acids. CDR3 region: CAWSPLGPGAQYF. The CDR3 region has the DNA TGTGCCTGGAGTCCCCTAGGGCCGGGGGCCCAGTACTTC.

V and J are TRBV11-2 and TRBJ1-3; D possibly corresponds to TRBD1 (5 bases). V lost 5 bases, J lost 1 base, and 15 bases lay in between. Germline V gene lookup returns CDR1 SGHAT and CDR2 FQNNGV. This CDR3 has 16 amino acids. Here the CDR3 DNA reads TGTGCCAGCAGCCCATTAAAGGGGTCGTCTGGAAACACCATATATTTT. This encodes CASSPLKGSSGNTIYF.

The gene calls are TRBV18 and TRBJ2-3; D possibly corresponds to TRBD1 (7 bases). This CDR3 spans 15 amino acids. The V gene lost 0 bases and the J gene lost 4 bases, with 11 bases spanning the gap. Germline V gene sequence: CDR1 KGHSH, CDR2 LQKENI. The CDR3, as DNA: TGTGCCAGCTCACCACCGGCAGGGGGGTCAGATACGCAGTATTTT. Protein product: CASSPPAGGSDTQYF.

This clone was detected only a few times. V and J are TRBV5-1 and TRBJ1-1; weak D call: TRBD1 (5 bases). CDR1 SGHRS and CDR2 YFSETQ come from the germline V gene. Trimming took 4 bases from V and 1 from J, leaving 17 bases between them. CDR3 length: 16 residues. The CDR3 DNA follows: TGCGCCAGCAGCCCCGGGACTGGGCGTGAGAACACTGAAGCTTTCTTT. Translating it yields CASSPGTGRENTEAFF.

This sequence joins TRBV19 and TRBJ2-5; tentative D call: TRBD2 (5 bases). The CDR3 runs 16 residues. Germline V lookup: CDR1 LNHDA, CDR2 SQIVND (reference sequence). Trimming shortened V by 2 bases and J by 5 bases, and 18 bases separated the two germline ends. The CDR3 DNA sequence: TGTGCCAGTAGTATATTTCCGGGGTCACAGATGGAGACCCAGTACTTC. Protein product: CASSIFPGSQMETQYF.

A remark on this clone: Other DNA sequences in the same sample also yield this CDR3. The rearrangement joins TRBV3-1 (or the pseudogene TRBV3-2) to TRBJ1-2; maybe TRBD1 (5 bases). The CDR3 sequence is 14 residues long. Germline values: CDR1 LGHDT, CDR2 YNNKEL (reference sequence). V shed 3 bases and J shed 3 bases, with 11 bases lying between them. The CDR3: CASSQGGTYYGYTF. The CDR3 DNA is TGTGCCAGCAGCCAGGGGGGAACTTACTATGGCTACACCTTC.

V gene TRBV5-6 combines with J gene TRBJ1-4; 7 nucleotides match TRBD1. This CDR3 has 14 residues. The germline V gene has CDR1 SGHDT and CDR2 YYEEEE. With 4 bases clipped from V and 6 bases from J, the junction kept 6 bases outside the gene matches. The CDR3 loop reads CASSPTGVDEKLFF. The CDR3 DNA reads as TGTGCCAGCAGCCCTACAGGGGTAGATGAAAAACTGTTTTTT.

V and J are TRBV5-1 and TRBJ2-1; maybe TRBD2 (6 bases). V was clipped by 9 bases and J by 0 bases, with 19 bases between them. The germline CDR1 and CDR2 sequences are SGHRS and YFSETQ. CDR3 length: 16 residues. In DNA, the CDR3 is TGCGCCACCCGACCGGGACTCCTTTCCTCCTACAATGAGCAGTTCTTC. It translates to CATRPGLLSSYNEQFF.

The chain recombines TRBV6-4 with TRBJ2-1; 12 nucleotides line up with TRBD2. Per the germline V gene, CDR1 is MRHNA and CDR2 is SNTAGT. Unmatched junction bases numbered 3, after V lost 5 bases and J lost 10 bases. There are 13 residues in the CDR3. CDR3 DNA: TGTGCCAGCAGTCTGGGACTAGCGGGCGAGCAGTTCTTC. Amino acid sequence: CASSLGLAGEQFF.

The chain joins TRBV18 to TRBJ1-3; D may be TRBD1 (5 bases). Trimming cost V 0 bases and J 9 bases, with 12 bases left between them. The CDR3 consists of 14 residues. Germline V CDR1 and CDR2: KGHSH, LQKENI. CDR3 bases: TGTGCCAGCTCACCACCGTCCGGGACTGGCACCATATATTTT. Amino acids: CASSPPSGTGTIYF.

The chain couples TRBV29-1 to TRBJ2-2; D possibly corresponds to TRBD2 (5 bases). The germline gives CDR1 SQVTM, CDR2 ANQGSEA. Trimming removed 7 bases from V and 0 bases from J, with 12 bases in between. This CDR3 is built from 14 residues. CDR3 DNA: TGCAGCGCCGTCCGGGATACGAACACCGGGGAGCTGTTTTTT. Translated: CSAVRDTNTGELFF.

The chain is built from TRBV10-1 and TRBJ1-2, with D possibly TRBD1 on 5 matching bases. CDR3 length: 13 residues. The germline gives CDR1 WNHNN, CDR2 SYGVQD (reference sequence). The V end lost 4 bases, the J end lost 5 bases, and 11 bases lay between the germline ends. The CDR3 nucleotides are TGCGCCAGCAGTGTGGCGGGGGGTTATGGCTACACCTTC. Its translation: CASSVAGGYGYTF.

The chain has TRBV5-1 and TRBJ1-1; the D is unclear. Trimming left V 5 bases short and J 2 bases short, with 10 bases between. The V gene's germline CDR1 is SGHRS and CDR2 YFSETQ. The CDR3 consists of 13 residues. CDR3 residues: CASRAEVNTEAFF. The CDR3 nucleotides read TGCGCCAGCAGAGCAGAGGTAAACACTGAAGCTTTCTTT.

The chain employs TRBV19 and TRBJ2-1, with D tentatively TRBD2 (7 bases). This CDR3 region has 14 residues. Germline V gene sequence: CDR1 LNHDA, CDR2 SQIVND (reference sequence). The V end was cut by 7 bases, the J end by 7 bases, with 17 bases between. The CDR3 nucleotides read TGTGCCAGTATGGAGGGGGGGCCCGGAAATGAGCAGTTCTTC. Translated: CASMEGGPGNEQFF.

The J gene is TRBJ1-2, the V gene TRBV7-6; 7 bases agree with TRBD1. Trimming took 5 bases from V and 2 from J; bases not matched to a gene: 11. Germline V gene data show CDR1 as SGHVS and CDR2 as FNYEAQ. CDR3 size: 16 residues. CDR3 nucleotide sequence: TGTGCCAGCAGCAAAACAGGGGCGCCTTCCAACTATGGCTACACCTTC. Residues: CASSKTGAPSNYGYTF.

CDR3 sequence: CSVSGGETQYF. The CDR3 DNA sequence: TGCAGCGTTTCAGGGGGAGAGACCCAGTACTTC. The chain joins TRBV29-1 to TRBJ2-5; 7 bases are shared with TRBD1. Losses at the gene ends were 5 bases for V and 4 bases for J; bases not matched to a gene: 1. Per germline, CDR1 SQVTM and CDR2 ANQGSEA. This CDR3 is built from 11 residues. Complete variable domain (other parts from reference TRBV29-1 and TRBJ2-5): SAVISQKPSRDICQRGTSLTIQCQVDSQVTMMFWYRQQPGQSLTLIATANQGSEATYESGFVIDKFPISRPNLTFSTLTVSNMSPEDSSIYLCSVSGGETQYFGPGTRLLVL.

The CDR3, as DNA: TGTGCCAGCAGCTTGATCCTGAAGAGAGTCGGTAATAATGAAAAACTGTTTTTT. Amino acids: CASSLILKRVGNNEKLFF. V usage is TRBV5-5 and J usage is TRBJ1-4; D is uncertain. This CDR3 has 18 amino acids. Germline values: CDR1 SGHKS, CDR2 YYEKEE (reference sequence). Trimming pared 1 base from V and 4 bases from J, leaving 20 bases between. Based on the CDR3 plus reference TRBV5-5 and TRBJ1-4, the full variable domain is DAGVTQSPTHLIKTRGQQVTLRCSPISGHKSVSWYQQVLGQGPQFIFQYYEKEERGRGNFPDRFSARQFPNYSSELNVNALLLGDSALYLCASSLILKRVGNNEKLFFGSGTQLSVL.

This clone was picked up a small number of times. This sequence joins TRBV15 and TRBJ1-2, with D unclear. The CDR3 sequence is 16 residues long. In germline, CDR1 is LNHNV, CDR2 YYDKDF (reference sequence). Trimming pared 1 base from V and 2 bases from J, leaving 14 bases between. The CDR3 nucleotides read TGTGCCACCAGCAGAGCCTTGTCCTCCTCGAACTATGGCTACACCTTC. Amino acids: CATSRALSSSNYGYTF.

With respect to this clone: A single base is all that separates this from a far larger clone, so a read error is likely. This chain links TRBV7-6 with TRBJ1-2; D gene uncertain. The CDR3 loop spans 13 amino acids. Trimming took off 1 base at V and 3 bases at J, with 6 bases between the two ends. CDR1 is SGHVS and CDR2 is FNYEAQ in the germline V gene. CDR3 amino acids: CASSLVEDYGYTF. The CDR3 bases are TGTGCCAGCAGCTTAGTAGAGGACTATGGCTACACCTTC.

The CDR3, as DNA: TGTGCCAGCAGCCAAATCGCGGCGGGCACCGGGGAGCTGTTTTTT. Protein: CASSQIAAGTGELFF. This chain joins TRBV14 and TRBJ2-2, with a tentative D call TRBD2 (5 bases). CDR3 size: 15 residues. The germline CDR1 and CDR2 sequences are SGHDN and FVKESK. Trimming pared 2 bases from V and 4 bases from J, leaving 11 bases between.